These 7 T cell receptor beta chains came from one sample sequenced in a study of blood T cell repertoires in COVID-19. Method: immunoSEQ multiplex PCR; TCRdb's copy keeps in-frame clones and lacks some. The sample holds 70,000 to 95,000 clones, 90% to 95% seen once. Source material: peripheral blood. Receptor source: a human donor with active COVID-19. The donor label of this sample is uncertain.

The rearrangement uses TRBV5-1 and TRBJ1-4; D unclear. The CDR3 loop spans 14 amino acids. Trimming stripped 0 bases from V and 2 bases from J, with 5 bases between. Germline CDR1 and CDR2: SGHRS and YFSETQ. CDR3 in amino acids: CASSLGTTNEKLFF. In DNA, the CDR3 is TGCGCCAGCAGCTTGGGGACTACTAATGAAAAACTGTTTTTT.

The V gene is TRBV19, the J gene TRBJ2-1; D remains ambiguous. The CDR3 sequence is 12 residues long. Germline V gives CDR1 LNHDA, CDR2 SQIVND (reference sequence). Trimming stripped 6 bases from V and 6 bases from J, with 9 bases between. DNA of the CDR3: TGTGCCAGTAGCGTTATCCGCAATGAGCAGTTCTTC. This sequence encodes CASSVIRNEQFF.

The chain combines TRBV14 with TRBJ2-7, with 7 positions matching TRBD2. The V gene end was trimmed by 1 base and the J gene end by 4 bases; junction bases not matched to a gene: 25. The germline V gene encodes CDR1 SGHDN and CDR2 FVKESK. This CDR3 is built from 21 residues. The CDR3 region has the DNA TGTGCCAGCAGCCAAGCGTCCCTACGGGGGAGGGCCTCTCCCAAAATATACGAGCAGTACTTC. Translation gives CASSQASLRGRASPKIYEQYF.

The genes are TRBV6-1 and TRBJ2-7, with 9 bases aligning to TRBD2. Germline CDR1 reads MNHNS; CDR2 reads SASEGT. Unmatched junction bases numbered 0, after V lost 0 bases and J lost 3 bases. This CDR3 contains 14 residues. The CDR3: CASSEARGGYEQYF. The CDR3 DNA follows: TGTGCCAGCAGTGAAGCGCGGGGGGGCTACGAGCAGTACTTC.

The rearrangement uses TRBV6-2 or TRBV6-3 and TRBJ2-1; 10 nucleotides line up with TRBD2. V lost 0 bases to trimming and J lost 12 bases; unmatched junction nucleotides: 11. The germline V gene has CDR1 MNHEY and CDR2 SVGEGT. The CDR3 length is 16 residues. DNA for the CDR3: TGTGCCAGCAGTTACTCTCTAGCGGGAGTGGGAGTTACGCAGTTCTTC. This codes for CASSYSLAGVGVTQFF.

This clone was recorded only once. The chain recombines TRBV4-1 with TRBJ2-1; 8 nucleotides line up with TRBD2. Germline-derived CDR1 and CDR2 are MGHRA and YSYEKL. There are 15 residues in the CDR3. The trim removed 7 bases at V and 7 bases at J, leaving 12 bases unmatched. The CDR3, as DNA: TGCGCCAGCAACCTACTTGCGGGGGGTCCTAATGAGCAGTTCTTC. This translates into CASNLLAGGPNEQFF.

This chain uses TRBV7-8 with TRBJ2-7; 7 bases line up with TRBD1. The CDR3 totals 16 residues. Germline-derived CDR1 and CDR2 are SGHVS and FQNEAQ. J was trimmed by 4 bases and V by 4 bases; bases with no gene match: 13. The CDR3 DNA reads TGTGCCAGCAGCTCCCAGACAGGGTTAATAGGGTACGAGCAGTACTTC. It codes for CASSSQTGLIGYEQYF.